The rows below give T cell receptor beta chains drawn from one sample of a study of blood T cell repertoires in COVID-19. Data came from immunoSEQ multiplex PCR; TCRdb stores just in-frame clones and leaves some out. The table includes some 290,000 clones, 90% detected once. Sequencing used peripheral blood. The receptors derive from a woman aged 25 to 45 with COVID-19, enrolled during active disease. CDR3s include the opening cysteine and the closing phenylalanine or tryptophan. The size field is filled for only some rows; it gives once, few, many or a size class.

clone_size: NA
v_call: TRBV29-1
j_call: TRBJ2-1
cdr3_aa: CSVAAGLYGEQFF

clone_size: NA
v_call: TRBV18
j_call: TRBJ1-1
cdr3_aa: CASSPDRGPGRTEAFF

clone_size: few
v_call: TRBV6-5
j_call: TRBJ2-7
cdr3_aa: CASEGLVSYEQYF

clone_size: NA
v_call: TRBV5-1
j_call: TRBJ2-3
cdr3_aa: CASSSETVSTDTQYF

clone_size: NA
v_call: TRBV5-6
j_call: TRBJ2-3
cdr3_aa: CASSWGPRTSGTDTQYF

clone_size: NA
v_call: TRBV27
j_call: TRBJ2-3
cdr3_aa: CASSPMSNTQYF

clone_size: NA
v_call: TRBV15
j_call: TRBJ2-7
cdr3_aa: CATSRDRVEGEQYF

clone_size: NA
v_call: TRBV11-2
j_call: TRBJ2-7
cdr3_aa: CASSLTPGQGREQYF

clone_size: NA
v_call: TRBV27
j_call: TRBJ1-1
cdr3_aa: CASSPKRSDRGEAFF

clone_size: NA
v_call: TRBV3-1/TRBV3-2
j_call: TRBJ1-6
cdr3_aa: CASSLGQDNSPLHF

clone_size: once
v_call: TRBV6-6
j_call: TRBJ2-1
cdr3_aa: CASSSRGGYNEQFF

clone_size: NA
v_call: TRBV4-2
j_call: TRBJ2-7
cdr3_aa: CASSQDFSGGSGYEQYF

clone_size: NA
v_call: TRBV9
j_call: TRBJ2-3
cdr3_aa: CASSVGPSTDTQYF

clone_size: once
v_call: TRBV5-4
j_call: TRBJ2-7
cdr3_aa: CASSFDSYEQYF

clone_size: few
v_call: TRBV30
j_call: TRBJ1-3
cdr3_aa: CAWRTGLSGNTIYF

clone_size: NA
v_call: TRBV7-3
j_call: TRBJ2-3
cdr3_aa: CASSLMPSGRAGSGNTQYF

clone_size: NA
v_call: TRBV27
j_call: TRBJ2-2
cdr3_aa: CASSPLRSDSWGTGELFF

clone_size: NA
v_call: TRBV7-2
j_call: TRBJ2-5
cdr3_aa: CASSLAGVRETQYF

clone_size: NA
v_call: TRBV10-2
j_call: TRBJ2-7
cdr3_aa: CASSDGAGDSYEQYF

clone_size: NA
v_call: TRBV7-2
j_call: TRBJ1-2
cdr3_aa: CASSSWGRWTGEAYGYTF

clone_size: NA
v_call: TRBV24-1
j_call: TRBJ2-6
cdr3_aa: CATSDADRGYSSGANVLTF

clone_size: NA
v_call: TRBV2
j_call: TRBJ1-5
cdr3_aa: CASGQTYSNQPQHF

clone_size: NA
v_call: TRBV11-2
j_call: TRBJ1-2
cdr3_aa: CASSLSGVTPNYGYTF

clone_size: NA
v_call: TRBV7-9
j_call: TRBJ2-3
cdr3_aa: CASSSRDSAPGSDTQYF

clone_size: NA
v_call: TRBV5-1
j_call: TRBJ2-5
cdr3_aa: CASSRWAGQETQYF

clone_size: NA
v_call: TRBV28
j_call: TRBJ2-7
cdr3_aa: CASSPAWPEQYF

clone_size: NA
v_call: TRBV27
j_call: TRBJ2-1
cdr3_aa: CASSSGTGTNEQFF

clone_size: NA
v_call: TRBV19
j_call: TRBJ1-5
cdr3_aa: CAIYSRTGVLNQPQHF

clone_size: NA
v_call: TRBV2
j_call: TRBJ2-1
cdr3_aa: CASKDGGRYLLEQFF

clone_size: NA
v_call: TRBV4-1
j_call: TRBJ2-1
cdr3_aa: CASSQALAGVNEQFF

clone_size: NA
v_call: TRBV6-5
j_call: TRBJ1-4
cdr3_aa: CASSLTGIGEKLFF

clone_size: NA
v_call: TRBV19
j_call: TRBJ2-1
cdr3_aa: CASSMRTSRRSYNEQFF

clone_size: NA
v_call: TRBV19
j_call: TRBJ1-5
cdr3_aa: CASTFFGGTSNQPQHF

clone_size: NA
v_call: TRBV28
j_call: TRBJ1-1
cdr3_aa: CASSLFGRTVEAFF

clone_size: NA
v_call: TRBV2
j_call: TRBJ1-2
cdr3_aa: CATNPANYGYTF

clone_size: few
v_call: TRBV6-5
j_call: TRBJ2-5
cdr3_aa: CASSTHTSGKETQYF

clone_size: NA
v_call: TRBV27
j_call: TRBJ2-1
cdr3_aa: CASSLGPQGINEQFF

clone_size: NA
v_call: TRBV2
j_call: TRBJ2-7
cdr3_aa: CASIMGSVGYEQYF

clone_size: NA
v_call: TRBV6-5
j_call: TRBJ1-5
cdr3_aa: CASMGQFISNQPQHF

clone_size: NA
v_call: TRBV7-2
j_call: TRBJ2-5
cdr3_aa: CASSLIGDPAGTETQYF

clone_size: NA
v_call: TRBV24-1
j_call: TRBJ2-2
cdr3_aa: CATSDQSQGGELFF

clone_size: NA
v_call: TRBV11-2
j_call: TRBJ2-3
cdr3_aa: CASSFGQSTDTQYF

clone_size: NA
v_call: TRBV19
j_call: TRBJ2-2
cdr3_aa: CASSMGDLRGELFF

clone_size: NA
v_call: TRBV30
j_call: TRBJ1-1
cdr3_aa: CAWRPGDRGVWTEAFF

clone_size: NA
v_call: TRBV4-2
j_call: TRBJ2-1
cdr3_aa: CASSQQTSGRYNEQFF

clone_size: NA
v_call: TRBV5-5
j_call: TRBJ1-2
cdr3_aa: CASSRRGDYGYTF

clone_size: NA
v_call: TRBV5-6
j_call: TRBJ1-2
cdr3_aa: CASRSDREGRLGYTF

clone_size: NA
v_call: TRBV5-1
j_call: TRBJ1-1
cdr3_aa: CASSRPDRGEAFF

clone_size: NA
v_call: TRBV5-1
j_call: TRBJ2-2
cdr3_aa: CASSLGLAGDLLNTGELFF

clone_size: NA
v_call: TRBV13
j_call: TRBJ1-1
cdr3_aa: CASSFRDMNTEAFF

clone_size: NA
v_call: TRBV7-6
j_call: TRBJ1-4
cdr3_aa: CASSQGQPNEKLFF

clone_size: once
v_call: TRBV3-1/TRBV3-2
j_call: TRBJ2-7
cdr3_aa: CASSQENIPYEQYF

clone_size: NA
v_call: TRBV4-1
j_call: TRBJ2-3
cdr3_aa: CASSGAGPTSGTDTQYF

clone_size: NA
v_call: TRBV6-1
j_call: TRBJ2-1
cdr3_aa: CASSDPRQGSNEQFF